This T cell receptor beta chain was captured by sequencing in a study of T cells in Graves' hyperthyroidism and ophthalmopathy. This clonotype occurred many times. The antigen is unknown. Study outcomes and limitations: Among clonotypes expanded in thyroid above 0.001, most were also found in blood. The model forecast ophthalmopathy, anticipating it by a median about six months before onset.

The TCR beta CDR3 regions underwent amplification using RNA transcripts as the source. Carried out on the TCR CDR3, a first-round RT-PCR used the HTBI primer set. A single record per CDR3 protein comes from TCRdb applying MiXCR to the multiplex PCR reads. The table has about 520,000 distinct CDR3 sequences, roughly a quarter seen once. This CDR3 has 14 residues. In germline, CDR1 is DFQATT, CDR2 SNEGSKA (reference sequence). V gave up 3 bases and J gave up 3 bases; unmatched junction bases: 7. For ophthalmopathy patients, the Clinical Activity Score was at least 3 and the NOSPECS grade at least 4; duration was under 3 months. Exclusion followed for patients with uncontrolled infection, other autoimmune disease, pregnancy or lactation.

The sequencing sample was made of blood. The rearrangement joins TRBV20-1 to TRBJ1-1; 7 bases match TRBD1. The source of this sequence is a woman in her 30s with Graves' ophthalmopathy. In nucleotides, the CDR3 is TGCAGTGCTAGGCCGGGACAGCGCGACACTGAAGCTTTCTTT. Encoded protein: CSARPGQRDTEAFF.